One and the same sample provided the 16 T cell receptor beta chains below, sequenced in a study of blood T cells in healthy people across ages. Primers used in a second PCR of about 7 to 12 cycles were a sample-barcoded 5' primer and a J-beta primer mix. In TCRdb, the 5' RACE reads were re-called with MiXCR into one record per CDR3 protein. Among around 870,000 distinct CDR3 sequences listed, about 30% were seen once. Sequencing was carried out using blood. These receptors all stem from a woman of 80 years or more in good health.

This clonotype was detected a few times. The V call is TRBV6-2 or TRBV6-3, the J call TRBJ1-1; 9 positions match TRBD1. The length of the CDR3 is 18 residues. Unmatched junction bases numbered 13, after V lost 2 bases and J lost 3 bases. Germline V gene sequence: CDR1 MNHEY, CDR2 SVGEGT. CDR3 amino acids: CASSYPGTGPNEDTEAFF. In nucleotides, the CDR3 is TGTGCCAGCAGTTACCCAGGGACAGGGCCCAACGAGGACACTGAAGCTTTCTTT.

This clonotype has ten or more counts. The V and J genes are TRBV19 and TRBJ2-1, with a possible D match to TRBD2 (6 bases). This CDR3 region has 11 residues. V was trimmed by 3 bases and J by 13 bases, leaving 10 bases between them. Germline CDR1 is LNHDA and CDR2 is SQIVND (reference sequence). The CDR3 reads CASSIAGPQFF. In DNA, the CDR3 is TGTGCCAGTAGTATCGCGGGACCCCAGTTCTTC. The full variable domain, with the rest looked up from reference TRBV19 and TRBJ2-1, is DGGITQSPKYLFRKEGQNVTLSCEQNLNHDAMYWYRQDPGQGLRLIYYSQIVNDFQKGDIAEGYSVSREKKESFPLTVTSAQKNPTAFYLCASSIAGPQFFGPGTRLTVL.

This clonotype was picked up many times. The chain uses TRBV27 and TRBJ2-3; 16 nucleotides align to TRBD2. The ends lost 5 bases at V and 0 bases at J; junction bases unmatched: 5. The CDR3 runs 18 residues. Germline loops: CDR1 MNHEY, CDR2 SMNVEV (reference sequence). CDR3 sequence (DNA): TGTGCCAGCAGTCCCGGGACTAGCGGGGGGGGAAGCACAGATACGCAGTATTTT. Its translation: CASSPGTSGGGSTDTQYF.

This clonotype has at least ten counts. The chain uses TRBV7-9 and TRBJ2-2, with 8 bases matching TRBD1. Germline V CDR1 and CDR2: SEHNR, FQNEAQ (reference sequence). Trimming cost V 1 base and J 4 bases; bases outside gene matches: 2. The CDR3 runs to 15 residues. This chain's CDR3 is CASSLGQGSTGELFF. The CDR3 nucleotides are TGTGCCAGCAGCTTAGGACAGGGGAGCACCGGGGAGCTGTTTTTT.

There are many counts of this clonotype. The chain combines TRBV9 with TRBJ2-4; TRBD2 might be the D (7 bases). In germline, CDR1 is SGDLS, CDR2 YYNGEE. V lost 4 bases and J lost 6, with 17 bases in between. The CDR3 loop spans 15 amino acids. The CDR3 region has the DNA TGTGCCAGCAGCCCAGGGGAGGGGGGGACAAACATTCAGTACTTC. Its translation is CASSPGEGGTNIQYF.

The V call is TRBV6-2 or TRBV6-3, the J call TRBJ1-1, with 9 bases fitting TRBD1. Trimming cost V 6 bases and J 7 bases; bases outside gene matches: 9. This CDR3 has 14 amino acids. The germline V gene has CDR1 MNHEY and CDR2 SVGEGT. CDR3 in amino acids: CASRTHRGHNEAFF. In nucleotides, the CDR3 is TGTGCCAGCAGGACACACAGGGGGCATAATGAAGCTTTCTTT.

This clonotype was seen a handful of times. A much larger clone differs from this one at a single base, so this may be a read error. The chain employs TRBV7-2 and TRBJ2-3; 8 bases are a match to TRBD2. V was clipped by 2 bases and J by 1 base; unmatched bases: 2. Germline CDR1 and CDR2: SGHTA and FQGNSA. CDR3 length: 15 residues. The chain's CDR3 is CASSLMRGGTDTQYF. CDR3 sequence (DNA): TGTGCCAGCAGCTTAATGCGGGGGGGCACAGATACGCAGTATTTT.

This clonotype has ten or more counts. This chain links TRBV7-2 with TRBJ2-1, with 8 bases fitting TRBD1. Per the germline V gene, CDR1 is SGHTA and CDR2 is FQGNSA. Trimming cost V 5 bases and J 7 bases; bases outside gene matches: 7. This CDR3 comprises 14 residues. DNA for the CDR3: TGTGCCAGCAGCCCCGGGACAGGCTCAAATGAGCAGTTCTTC. It codes for CASSPGTGSNEQFF.

Worth noting for this clonotype: Being one base from a much bigger clone, this may be a read error. The chain carries TRBV20-1 and TRBJ2-5, with 7 bases that match TRBD1. From germline, CDR1 is DFQATT and CDR2 SNEGSKA (reference sequence). Trimming at V came to 6 bases and at J to 2 bases, leaving 6 bases not matched to a gene. The CDR3 has 13 residues. The CDR3 loop reads CSARLRGQETQYF. In DNA form, the CDR3 reads TGCAGTGCCCGACTCAGGGGGCAAGAGACCCAGTACTTC.

This clonotype has just a few counts. The chain uses TRBV5-1 and TRBJ2-2; D call uncertain. V gave up 2 bases and J gave up 2 bases, with 4 bases separating them. The CDR3 runs 13 residues. Germline V CDR1 and CDR2: SGHRS, YFSETQ. For the CDR3, the DNA is TGCGCCAGCAGCTTAGACAACACCGGGGAGCTGTTTTTT. It codes for CASSLDNTGELFF.

A remark on this clonotype: One junction end does not reproduce the germline sequence, and a read error may be involved. The chain combines TRBV5-1 with TRBJ2-1, with 12 nucleotides matching TRBD2. The CDR3 contains 15 residues. In germline, CDR1 is SGHRS, CDR2 YFSETQ. CDR3 nucleotide sequence: TGCGCCAGCAGCTGGACTAGCGGGGACTACAGTGAGCAGTTCTTC. It specifies CASSWTSGDYSEQFF. The full variable domain, completed using reference TRBV5-1 and TRBJ2-1, is KAGVTQTPRYLIKTRGQQVTLSCSPISGHRSVSWYQQTPGQGLQFLFEYFSETQRNKGNFPGRFSGRQFSNSRSEMNVSTLELGDSALYLCASSWTSGDYSEQFFGPGTRLTVL.

This clonotype was seen at least ten times. The V and J genes are TRBV20-1 and TRBJ2-5; D may be TRBD1 (6 bases). CDR3 length: 13 residues. Trimming took off 3 bases at V and 3 bases at J, with 11 bases between the two ends. Germline V gene data show CDR1 as DFQATT and CDR2 as SNEGSKA (reference sequence). Here the CDR3 DNA reads TGCAGTGCTAGGGTTGGGACAAAAGAGACCCAGTACTTC. Its protein product is CSARVGTKETQYF.

A note on this clonotype: A read error is possible here, since a much larger clone lies one base away. The CDR3 loop is CASSDCRGQETQYF. The CDR3 region has the DNA TGTGCCAGCAGTGATTGTCGGGGCCAAGAGACCCAGTACTTC. The chain couples TRBV6-1 to TRBJ2-5; maybe TRBD2 (5 bases). The CDR3 has 14 amino acids. The V end was cut by 3 bases, the J end by 1 base, with 9 bases between. Germline V gives CDR1 MNHNS, CDR2 SASEGT.

CDR3 sequence: CSVDRGAPGANVLTF. In DNA form, the CDR3 reads TGCAGCGTTGACAGGGGCGCTCCTGGGGCCAACGTCCTGACTTTC. The chain carries TRBV29-1 and TRBJ2-6; tentative D call: TRBD1 (6 bases). Trimming left V 3 bases short and J 2 bases short, with 11 bases between. The CDR3 consists of 15 residues. CDR1 is SQVTM, CDR2 ANQGSEA, per germline.

This clonotype was detected ten times or more. The V call is TRBV12-3 or TRBV12-4, the J call TRBJ1-2; TRBD1 aligns across 7 bases. This CDR3 is 13 amino acids long. V lost 6 bases and J lost 8; bases outside the gene matches: 9. The DNA for the CDR3 is TGTGCCAGCAGCCGCACAGGGGCTCGAGGCTACACCTTC. Encoded protein: CASSRTGARGYTF.

V and J are TRBV5-8 and TRBJ1-1, with 8 bases lining up with TRBD1. The germline gives CDR1 SGHTS, CDR2 YDEGEE. J gave up 0 bases and V 4 bases, and 20 bases lay outside the gene matches. The CDR3 consists of 20 residues. In DNA, the CDR3 is TGTGCCAGCAGCCGCCTAAAATTTACCGGGACAGGAGATATGAACACTGAAGCTTTCTTT. This codes for CASSRLKFTGTGDMNTEAFF.